One sample yielded the 5 T cell receptor beta chains listed below, sequenced in a study of T-cell memory formation after mild COVID-19. TCRdb re-called the 5' RACE reads with MiXCR, one entry per CDR3 protein. The sample shows roughly 400,000 distinct CDR3 sequences, 16% of them seen only once. The sequencing input was PBMCs or a T cell subset sorted from them (not recorded which). The source is a man between 18 and 35 years old who had mild COVID-19 (a few samples of this study predate the infection). Cell type and time point are not known.

Many counts were recorded for this clonotype. V gene TRBV7-2 combines with J gene TRBJ1-5; no clear D. Germline CDR1 is SGHTA and CDR2 is FQGNSA. The V and J ends lost 0 bases and 6 bases respectively, with 12 bases between them. This CDR3 is 15 amino acids long. The CDR3 sequence is CASSLAVNDGQPQHF. In DNA form, the CDR3 reads TGTGCCAGCAGCTTAGCTGTTAATGACGGTCAGCCCCAGCATTTT.

The chain carries TRBV5-1 and TRBJ2-5; 9 nucleotides align to TRBD1. V lost 4 bases, J lost 5 bases, and 6 bases stayed unmatched. Germline V gene sequence: CDR1 SGHRS, CDR2 YFSETQ. CDR3 length equals 14 residues. The CDR3 DNA follows: TGCGCCAGCAGCACGGGGACAGGGTTGGAGACCCAGTACTTC. Translated: CASSTGTGLETQYF.

This clonotype turned up a few times. The chain has TRBV7-9 and TRBJ1-5; D not resolved. Germline CDR1 reads SEHNR; CDR2 reads FQNEAQ (reference sequence). V dropped 2 bases and J dropped 4 bases, with 12 bases sitting between them. The CDR3 is 15 amino acids. CDR3 sequence reads: CASSLSAVGNQPQHF. The CDR3 bases are TGTGCCAGCAGCTTATCGGCAGTCGGGAATCAGCCCCAGCATTTT.

In its sample, this clonotype was seen a few times. The V gene is TRBV20-1, the J gene TRBJ1-6, with 7 positions matching TRBD1. CDR3 length equals 15 residues. The germline CDR1 and CDR2 sequences are DFQATT and SNEGSKA (reference sequence). With V trimmed by 2 bases and J by 9 bases, 10 bases remained unmatched. The chain's CDR3 is CSARSQGGVGSPLHF. Written as DNA, the CDR3 is TGCAGTGCTAGATCGCAGGGGGGGGTCGGTTCACCCCTCCACTTT.

This clonotype occurred once. The chain carries TRBV10-3 and TRBJ2-5; 14 nucleotides align to TRBD2. This CDR3 has 16 residues. After removal of 7 bases from V and 1 base from J, the junction contained 5 bases not matched to a gene. In germline, CDR1 is ENHRY, CDR2 SYGVKD. The CDR3, as DNA: TGTGCCATCATGCGAGGGACTAGCGGGGGCCAAGAGACCCAGTACTTC. This sequence encodes CAIMRGTSGGQETQYF.